One sample yielded the 22 T cell receptor beta chains listed below, sequenced in a study of cytomegalovirus exposure and HLA in healthy donors. The PCR employed 60 Vbeta primers together with 13 Jbeta primers. This table comes from immunoSEQ multiplex PCR, and its TCRdb copy is limited to in-frame clones, with some not included. The sample lists about 160,000 clones, around four fifths seen once, with approximately 1.9% in the top ten. The sequenced sample consisted of PBMCs. The receptors stem from a man younger than 35 in good health and CMV-seronegative.

The CDR3 spells CASSRNRVQPQHF. CDR3 nucleotide sequence: TGTGCCAGCAGCCGCAACAGGGTTCAGCCCCAGCATTTT. The V and J genes are TRBV5-8 and TRBJ1-5; tentative D call: TRBD1 (6 bases). The CDR3 is 13 residues long. With 4 bases removed from V and 6 bases from J, the gap between germline ends came to 11 bases. The V gene's germline CDR1 is SGHTS and CDR2 YDEGEE.

The chain joins TRBV5-4 to TRBJ1-6; D not certain. V lost 4 bases to trimming and J lost 8 bases, with 10 bases between them. CDR1 is SGHNT, CDR2 YYREEE, per germline (reference sequence). The CDR3 has 13 amino acids. The CDR3, as DNA: TGTGCCAGCAGCATGACACGAGATTCACCCCTCCACTTT. Its protein product is CASSMTRDSPLHF.

This clone was seen just once. The gene calls are TRBV4-1 and TRBJ2-5, with 9 nucleotides matching TRBD2. Losses at the gene ends were 1 base for V and 1 base for J; bases not matched to a gene: 7. This CDR3 has 17 residues. From germline, CDR1 is MGHRA and CDR2 YSYEKL. DNA for the CDR3: TGCGCCAGCAGCCAAGCTGGGCTAGCGGGATTCCAAGAGACCCAGTACTTC. Its protein is CASSQAGLAGFQETQYF.

The chain recombines TRBV7-3 with TRBJ2-7; D may be TRBD1 (6 bases). V lost 5 bases and J lost 2, with 13 bases in between. Germline lookup yields CDR1 SGHTA and CDR2 FQGTGA. The CDR3 contains 14 residues. The DNA for the CDR3 is TGTGCCAGCAGCCAAACCAGGGGCCCCTACGAGCAGTACTTC. Protein product: CASSQTRGPYEQYF.

In its sample, this clone was seen a few times. The chain links TRBV27 to TRBJ2-3, with 10 bases aligning to TRBD2. Germline CDR1 reads MNHEY; CDR2 reads SMNVEV (reference sequence). The V segment lost 2 bases and the J segment 6 bases; nucleotides outside the gene matches: 5. This CDR3 has 15 residues. CDR3 DNA: TGTGCCAGCAGTTTAAGTAGCGGGGGGAGGGATACGCAGTATTTT. Its protein is CASSLSSGGRDTQYF.

V is TRBV13 and J is TRBJ2-7; D remains unclear. V was cut by 5 bases and J by 0 bases, with 11 bases left in between. CDR1 and CDR2 from the germline V gene are PRHDT and FYEKMQ (reference sequence). This CDR3 contains 14 residues. CDR3 in DNA: TGTGCCAGCAGCACTCGGGTAGGCTCCTACGAGCAGTACTTC. Translated: CASSTRVGSYEQYF.

The chain uses TRBV6-5 and TRBJ1-1; TRBD1 matches at 8 bases. CDR3 size: 13 residues. Germline V lookup: CDR1 MNHEY, CDR2 SVGAGI. V lost 6 bases to trimming and J lost 5 bases; unmatched junction nucleotides: 5. CDR3 in DNA: TGTGCCAGCAGAGGACAGGGCGGGACTGAAGCTTTCTTT. This sequence encodes CASRGQGGTEAFF.

The chain links TRBV28 to TRBJ1-5; TRBD1 agrees at 7 bases. V shed 7 bases, J shed 7 bases, and the junction held 7 bases outside the gene matches. This CDR3 is 13 amino acids long. The germline V gene encodes CDR1 MDHEN and CDR2 SYDVKM. In nucleotides, the CDR3 is TGTGCCAGCACTCTGACAGGGCTCCAGCCCCAGCATTTT. Its protein is CASTLTGLQPQHF.

This chain joins TRBV6-1 and TRBJ2-2; 7 positions match TRBD1. Looked up from germline, CDR1 is MNHNS and CDR2 is SASEGT. This CDR3 has 15 amino acids. Losses at the gene ends were 7 bases for V and 6 bases for J; bases not matched to a gene: 11. The CDR3: CASTRAGGAAGELFF. The DNA for the CDR3 is TGTGCCAGCACCCGGGCAGGGGGTGCGGCCGGGGAGCTGTTTTTT.

The CDR3 coding sequence is TGTGCCAGCAGTTACTCGTACCCACGGGACTACGAGCAGTACTTC. This encodes CASSYSYPRDYEQYF. The V and J genes are TRBV6-6 and TRBJ2-7, with D perhaps matching TRBD2 (5 bases). The V gene's germline CDR1 is MNHNY and CDR2 SVGAGI (reference sequence). This CDR3 has 15 amino acids. V gave up 0 bases and J gave up 3 bases, with 12 bases separating them.

The chain links TRBV28 to TRBJ2-3; D not resolved. Germline loops: CDR1 MDHEN, CDR2 SYDVKM. The CDR3 extends over 13 amino acids. The V gene lost 11 bases and the J gene lost 0 bases, with 12 bases spanning the gap. The CDR3 nucleotides read TGTGCCGCGAACCCTTCTAGCACAGATACGCAGTATTTT. Protein product: CAANPSSTDTQYF.

This chain's CDR3 is CASSLQGDANTEAFF. Written as DNA, the CDR3 is TGTGCCAGCAGTTTACAGGGCGATGCGAACACTGAAGCTTTCTTT. This chain joins TRBV27 and TRBJ1-1, with TRBD1 as a possible D gene (5 bases). Trimming stripped 2 bases from V and 1 base from J, with 11 bases between. From germline, CDR1 is MNHEY and CDR2 SMNVEV (reference sequence). This CDR3 region has 15 residues.

The chain is built from TRBV6-4 and TRBJ2-6; 10 positions match TRBD2. The CDR3 is 19 residues long. The J segment lost 0 bases and the V segment lost 0 bases, leaving 5 bases of the junction unmatched. Germline CDR1 MRHNA, CDR2 SNTAGT. Here the CDR3 DNA reads TGTGCCAGCAGTGACTCGATAGCGGGGGGCCCCTCTGGGGCCAACGTCCTGACTTTC. Residues: CASSDSIAGGPSGANVLTF.

This rearrangement joins TRBV19 to TRBJ2-7; TRBD1 matches 11 bases. Germline CDR1 and CDR2: LNHDA and SQIVND (reference sequence). CDR3 length equals 17 residues. With V trimmed by 4 bases and J by 2 bases, 10 bases remained unmatched. Here the CDR3 DNA reads TGTGCCAGTAGTAAGGGCCTCCGGGGACAGGGGGCCTACGAGCAGTACTTC. It specifies CASSKGLRGQGAYEQYF.

In this sample, this clone turned up once. The CDR3 DNA reads TGTGCCAGCAGCTCGATGGGCCCGGAGGAAGAGACCCAGTACTTC. Protein sequence: CASSSMGPEEETQYF. The genes are TRBV7-2 and TRBJ2-5, with D possibly being TRBD2 (5 bases). This CDR3 has 15 residues. CDR1 is SGHTA and CDR2 is FQGNSA in the germline V gene. V gave up 4 bases and J gave up 3 bases, with 15 bases separating them.

The chain uses TRBV29-1 and TRBJ2-3, with TRBD2 identical over 12 bases. The germline CDR1 and CDR2 sequences are SQVTM and ANQGSEA. With V trimmed by 0 bases and J by 6 bases, 4 bases remained unmatched. The CDR3 is made up of 15 amino acids. CDR3 bases: TGCAGCGTTGAAGATCCGCTAGCGGGAGGGGATACGCAGTATTTT. Residues: CSVEDPLAGGDTQYF.

This chain joins TRBV18 and TRBJ2-7; 8 bases fit TRBD2. After removal of 3 bases from V and 2 bases from J, the junction contained 6 bases not matched to a gene. Germline V gene lookup returns CDR1 KGHSH and CDR2 LQKENI. CDR3 size: 15 residues. The CDR3 nucleotides read TGTGCCAGCTCACCCCAGCGGGGGTCGGCCTACGAGCAGTACTTC. Translating gives CASSPQRGSAYEQYF.

With respect to this clone: The junction departs from the called germline gene at one end, perhaps through a read error. The rearrangement uses TRBV6-5 and TRBJ2-7; 10 bases fit TRBD2. CDR3 length: 15 amino acids. Germline lookup yields CDR1 MNHEY and CDR2 SVGAGI. CDR3 protein: CAGRKAGGSSYEQYF. DNA for the CDR3: TGTGCCGGCAGGAAAGCGGGGGGGAGCTCCTACGAGCAGTACTTC.

The rearrangement links TRBV7-9 to TRBJ1-5, with D perhaps matching TRBD1 (5 bases). The V end was cut by 5 bases, the J end by 2 bases, with 10 bases between. The CDR3 totals 14 residues. Germline CDR1 and CDR2: SEHNR and FQNEAQ (reference sequence). CDR3 sequence: CASSAGGGNQPQHF. In DNA, the CDR3 is TGTGCCAGCAGCGCCGGGGGTGGCAATCAGCCCCAGCATTTT.

V is TRBV9 and J is TRBJ1-2; D call uncertain. V lost 0 bases, J lost 2 bases, and 5 bases lay in between. The CDR3 contains 13 residues. Germline V gene lookup returns CDR1 SGDLS and CDR2 YYNGEE. This chain's CDR3 is CASSVGGNYGYTF. The CDR3 coding sequence is TGTGCCAGCAGCGTAGGAGGGAACTATGGCTACACCTTC.

This clone was observed once. The rearrangement links TRBV7-9 to TRBJ2-1; D may be TRBD1 (5 bases). CDR1 is SEHNR and CDR2 is FQNEAQ in the germline V gene (reference sequence). V was trimmed by 7 bases and J by 10 bases, leaving 17 bases between them. The CDR3 contains 13 residues. CDR3 amino acids: CASTHGRVQEQFF. DNA for the CDR3: TGTGCCAGCACCCATGGCAGGGTTCAGGAGCAGTTCTTC.

V is TRBV6-6 and J is TRBJ1-2, with 9 bases fitting TRBD1. Germline CDR1 and CDR2: MNHNY and SVGAGI (reference sequence). The CDR3 sequence is 14 residues long. V lost 0 bases to trimming and J lost 4 bases; unmatched junction nucleotides: 0. DNA of the CDR3: TGTGCCAGCAGTTACTCACAGGGGGCCTATGGCTACACCTTC. Translated: CASSYSQGAYGYTF.